This T cell receptor (beta chain) was documented in a study of blood T cell repertoires in COVID-19. Whole-study context: Researchers got acute and convalescent COVID-19 samples from the United States, Italy and Spain.

CDR1 SGHTS and CDR2 YDEGEE come from the germline V gene. The trim removed 0 bases at V and 4 bases at J, leaving 8 bases unmatched. The CDR3 is 16 residues long. TCRdb's table, derived via immunoSEQ multiplex PCR, lists solely in-frame clones and lacks some. The sample lists some 250,000 clones; around 90% were seen once. This sequence joins TRBV5-8 and TRBJ2-5, with TRBD2 identical over 8 bases. This TCR came from a man in his 60s who had recovered from COVID-19. Sequenced material: peripheral blood. CDR3 DNA sequence: TGTGCCAGCAGCTTGGGTGCGGGGGGCGTTGCAGAGACCCAGTACTTC. Its protein is CASSLGAGGVAETQYF.